This TCR beta chain was profiled in a study of blood T cell repertoires in COVID-19. Study as a whole: COVID-19 samples from acute and convalescent phases originated in the United States, Italy and Spain. In each case, the material was cDNA or gDNA derived from T cells, B-cell-depleted T cells, or PBMCs.

Authors' data handling: Amplification with reference gene primers provided the estimates of nucleated cell counts. Some clones are missing from TCRdb's copy, which holds only in-frame ones; the method was immunoSEQ multiplex PCR. V, J and clone size reflect that table, while D and trimming were determined from the DNA. Of about 250,000 clones listed, approximately 86% are singletons. Germline trimming cut 2 bases from V and 2 bases from J; bases unmatched to any gene: 4. Germline V CDR1 and CDR2: MNHEY, SVGAGI. The CDR3 sequence is 15 residues long. The chain combines TRBV6-5 with TRBJ2-5; TRBD2 matches at 8 bases. This TCR came from a woman in her thirties with acute COVID-19. The sample taken for sequencing was PBMCs or T cells enriched from blood (not recorded which). For the CDR3, the DNA is TGTGCCAGCAGTTACCATGGCGGGGGGCAAGAGACCCAGTACTTC. Residues: CASSYHGGGQETQYF.